The T cell receptor beta chain described here comes from a study of breast tumors, draining lymph nodes, adjacent tissues (TCRdb year 2016). About the study as a whole: In breast cancer patients, the study compared the TCR beta repertoires of tumor, adjacent nontumor tissue and axillary lymph nodes. In human breast cancer, the study set out to evaluate how tumor, surrounding tissue and draining lymph node repertoires relate to one another and whether T cells may move between these sites. Study-wide findings and limitations: Rather than being directly demonstrated, the conclusion that tumor T cells originate in lymph nodes was presented as consistent with a hypothesis. Tumor T-cell repertoires showed less diversity than lymph node repertoires and more diversity than nontumor tissue repertoires, and tumor T-cell repertoires showed preferential V and J gene usage. In luminal-like breast cancer, tumor and nontumor tissue repertoires resembled each other significantly more than in basal-like breast cancer. The data were considered consistent with the idea that most tumor T cells come from the lymph node and then expand in tumor tissue.

The axillary draining lymph nodes of breast cancer patients were the source of the lymph node samples. In its sample, this clonotype was seen many times. Its antigen has not been determined. Qualities for individual bases were not recorded, and no much larger clone is one base off. Trimming removed 9 bases from V and 0 bases from J, leaving 5 bases between the germline ends. The germline V gene sets CDR1 to KGHDR and CDR2 to SFDVKD. Taken from cysteine to phenylalanine, the CDR3 has 12 residues. Only the CDR3 DNA is retained, 36 bases long and in frame from the first base. Sequenced using an Illumina HiSeq 2000. TCR beta chain libraries were generated through multiplex PCR amplification. The amplified TCR beta chain products were analyzed by high-throughput sequencing. TCRdb ran its own pipeline on the public reads, namely fastp trimming at Q25 and MiXCR clone calling, and kept in-frame beta chains. Rows merge per CDR3 protein into single entries with the most common DNA and genes. Within this sample are approximately 280,000 distinct CDR3 sequences, with under 35% of them counted one time only. The top ten hold more than 1% of the sample.

This clonotype originated in a female donor with breast cancer. Some clones in this sample may be carry-over from other donors' samples. Sequencing used axillary lymph node tissue. The rearranged segments are TRBV24-1 and TRBJ1-5, and the D gene may be TRBD1, 5 bases matching. The sequence in DNA is TGTGCCACCGGGGCTAGCAATCAGCCCCAGCATTTT. Its translation reads: CATGASNQPQHF.